The TCR beta chain under discussion was sequenced for a study of identical twins' blood T cells. TCRdb re-called the 5' RACE reads with MiXCR, one entry per CDR3 protein. The repertoire holds roughly 340,000 distinct CDR3 sequences, with 28% as singletons. From germline, CDR1 is LGHDT and CDR2 YNNKEL (reference sequence). V was pared by 7 bases and J by 4 bases, with 10 bases between. The CDR3 length is 12 residues. Material for sequencing was PBMCs. The receptor was derived from a woman aged 18 to 55 in good health. The genes are TRBV3-1 and TRBJ1-1; D call uncertain. CDR3 sequence: CASTSRSTEAFF. CDR3 nucleotides: TGTGCCAGCACCTCTCGGAGCACTGAAGCTTTCTTT.